These 23 T cell receptor beta chains share one sample of origin, sequenced in a study of T cells in Graves' hyperthyroidism and ophthalmopathy. Amplified TCR beta CDR3 regions derived from RNA transcripts. In the first-round RT-PCR of the TCR CDR3, the HTBI primer set was used. TCRdb used MiXCR to reprocess the multiplex PCR reads, holding one entry per CDR3 protein. This sample has some 380,000 distinct CDR3 sequences; roughly 13% occur once, and the top ten carry around 20%. Sequencing input: blood. The receptors were gathered from a man aged 25 to 40 with Graves' hyperthyroidism that later progressed to Graves' ophthalmopathy.

This rearrangement joins TRBV12-3 or TRBV12-4 to TRBJ1-2, with D hard to call. The CDR3 is made up of 11 amino acids. Trimming took 1 base from V and 9 from J, leaving 6 bases between them. The CDR3: CASSLGFSYTF. The CDR3 coding sequence is TGTGCCAGCAGTTTAGGGTTCAGCTACACCTTC.

Ten or more counts support this clonotype. This chain links TRBV19 with TRBJ1-5; 9 bases are shared with TRBD1. Unmatched junction bases numbered 3, after V lost 3 bases and J lost 6 bases. Germline V CDR1 and CDR2: LNHDA, SQIVND (reference sequence). The CDR3 has 14 amino acids. CDR3 DNA sequence: TGTGCCAGTAGTATGGGGACAGGGCCTCAGCCCCAGCATTTT. Translation gives CASSMGTGPQPQHF.

This clonotype has just a few counts. This chain joins TRBV28 and TRBJ2-3; the D gene could be TRBD1 or TRBD2 (5 bases each). CDR1 and CDR2 from the germline V gene are MDHEN and SYDVKM. The CDR3 sequence is 16 residues long. V lost 4 bases, J lost 1 base, and 15 bases lay in between. The CDR3: CASSSSGTWGTDTQYF. CDR3 nucleotides: TGTGCCAGCAGTTCATCCGGGACGTGGGGCACAGATACGCAGTATTTT. Full variable domain (outside the CDR3, taken from reference TRBV28 and TRBJ2-3): DVKVTQSSRYLVKRTGEKVFLECVQDMDHENMFWYRQDPGLGLRLIYFSYDVKMKEKGDIPEGYSVSREKKERFSLILESASTNQTSMYLCASSSSGTWGTDTQYFGPGTRLTVL.

This clonotype has ten or more counts. The chain combines TRBV6-1 with TRBJ2-1; possibly TRBD2 for D (5 bases). The CDR3 covers 13 residues. Germline assignment: CDR1 MNHNS and CDR2 SASEGT. V lost 5 bases to trimming and J lost 7 bases, with 12 bases between them. DNA for the CDR3: TGTGCCAGCAGTTCCCGGAGGAATAATGAGCAGTTCTTC. Protein: CASSSRRNNEQFF.

This chain uses TRBV7-9 with TRBJ2-3, with TRBD2 matching 7 bases. V trimming: 5 bases; J trimming: 4 bases; junction bases outside the gene matches: 6. Germline V gene data show CDR1 as SEHNR and CDR2 as FQNEAQ (reference sequence). This CDR3 is 14 amino acids long. The CDR3 DNA reads TGTGCCAGCAGCCAAGGGAGGGCTGCAGATACGCAGTATTTT. It specifies CASSQGRAADTQYF.

This chain links TRBV19 with TRBJ2-5, with no clear D. Trimming shortened V by 4 bases and J by 1 base, and 7 bases separated the two germline ends. CDR3 length equals 13 residues. Germline lookup yields CDR1 LNHDA and CDR2 SQIVND (reference sequence). The CDR3 spells CASSRPSQETQYF. In DNA form, the CDR3 reads TGTGCCAGTAGTAGGCCCAGCCAAGAGACCCAGTACTTC.

This clonotype was detected a few times. The V and J genes are TRBV3-1 and TRBJ2-7, with D perhaps matching TRBD1 or TRBD2 (6 bases each). Germline V CDR1 and CDR2: LGHDT, YNNKEL (reference sequence). The germline V and J ends were trimmed by 3 bases and 7 bases, with 25 bases remaining between them. The CDR3 spans 17 residues. Here the CDR3 DNA reads TGTGCCAGCAGCCATCTCGAGGGACGGGGGCAACCCGAGGAGCAGTACTTC. This sequence encodes CASSHLEGRGQPEEQYF.

This clonotype has a count of ten or more. A much larger clone lies one base from this, so it may be a read error. V and J are TRBV12-3 or TRBV12-4 and TRBJ1-1; D is uncertain. V was pared by 3 bases and J by 4 bases, with 3 bases between. There are 11 residues in the CDR3. This CDR3 reads CASSLATEAFF. CDR3 nucleotide sequence: TGTGCCAGCAGTTTGGCCACTGAAGCTTTCTTT.

The table lists this clonotype with many counts. This sequence joins TRBV7-9 and TRBJ1-3; TRBD1 agrees at 7 bases. Germline V lookup: CDR1 SEHNR, CDR2 FQNEAQ (reference sequence). The CDR3 spans 16 residues. V was pared by 5 bases and J by 3 bases, with 10 bases of the junction left unmatched. The DNA of the CDR3 is TGTGCCAGCAGCATCTGGACAGGCGGGGATGGAAACACCATATATTTT. This translates into CASSIWTGGDGNTIYF.

This clonotype was seen ten or more times. The chain uses TRBV7-6 and TRBJ2-5; TRBD1 might be the D (5 bases). Per the germline V gene, CDR1 is SGHVS and CDR2 is FNYEAQ. V lost 2 bases and J 4 bases, leaving 11 bases between the germline ends. This CDR3 is built from 14 residues. CDR3 amino acids: CASSLNQGRETQYF. CDR3 in DNA: TGTGCCAGCAGCTTAAATCAGGGAAGAGAGACCCAGTACTTC.

The chain links TRBV20-1 to TRBJ2-2; D uncertain. Germline CDR1 reads DFQATT; CDR2 reads SNEGSKA (reference sequence). The CDR3 runs to 16 residues. Trimming pared 0 bases from V and 0 bases from J, leaving 11 bases between. The CDR3 loop reads CSARDFRQTNTGELFF. In DNA form, the CDR3 reads TGCAGTGCTAGAGATTTCAGGCAGACGAACACCGGGGAGCTGTTTTTT.

The V gene is TRBV20-1, the J gene TRBJ2-4; D gene uncertain. The CDR3 has 15 residues. CDR1 DFQATT and CDR2 SNEGSKA come from the germline V gene (reference sequence). Trimming stripped 0 bases from V and 8 bases from J, with 17 bases between. CDR3 coding DNA: TGCAGTGCTAGAGATCTGGTGGTTATGGCGGACATTCAGTACTTC. Translation: CSARDLVVMADIQYF.

The genes are TRBV7-9 and TRBJ2-7; 8 bases are shared with TRBD2. J lost 5 bases, V lost 0 bases, and 24 bases had no gene match. This CDR3 is 21 amino acids long. The germline V gene encodes CDR1 SEHNR and CDR2 FQNEAQ (reference sequence). The CDR3 sequence is CASSLAPRLGWAGGEKDEQYF. The CDR3 DNA is TGTGCCAGCAGCTTAGCGCCACGACTAGGTTGGGCGGGGGGCGAGAAGGACGAGCAGTACTTC.

The chain recombines TRBV29-1 with TRBJ2-3, with D tentatively TRBD2 (5 bases). Germline V lookup: CDR1 SQVTM, CDR2 ANQGSEA. With 8 bases removed from V and 2 bases from J, the gap between germline ends came to 14 bases. This CDR3 is built from 13 residues. The CDR3 spells CSSGLLLTDTQYF. CDR3 in DNA: TGCAGCTCTGGACTCCTGCTCACAGATACGCAGTATTTT.

This clonotype came up once. This sequence joins TRBV24-1 and TRBJ2-7; tentative D call: TRBD1 (5 bases). CDR1 and CDR2 (germline): KGHDR, SFDVKD. With 3 bases removed from V and 7 bases from J, the gap between germline ends came to 21 bases. The CDR3 consists of 16 residues. CDR3 region: CATSDQSLGQWGEQYF. DNA for the CDR3: TGTGCCACCAGTGATCAGAGTCTGGGGCAATGGGGTGAGCAGTACTTC.

This clonotype has ten or more counts. The V gene is TRBV7-8, the J gene TRBJ1-2, with D possibly matching TRBD1 (6 bases). This CDR3 is built from 16 residues. V lost 2 bases to trimming and J lost 5 bases, with 18 bases between them. Germline CDR1 is SGHVS and CDR2 is FQNEAQ. CDR3 sequence (DNA): TGTGCCAGCAGCTTATGGGGGCGTATATCGTCGTATGGCTACACCTTC. Translation gives CASSLWGRISSYGYTF.

At least ten counts were recorded for this clonotype. The gene calls are TRBV11-2 and TRBJ1-2, with D unresolved. The CDR3 runs to 18 residues. V was shortened by 4 bases and J by 0 bases, with 21 bases between the two germline ends. CDR1 is SGHAT, CDR2 FQNNGV, per germline. The CDR3 DNA reads TGTGCCAGCAGCTCCGGAGAAAACGGCTGGAAAGCTAACTATGGCTACACCTTC. This gives the protein CASSSGENGWKANYGYTF.

Only a few counts were recorded for this clonotype. The gene calls are TRBV15 and TRBJ1-6; 7 nucleotides align to TRBD1. The germline V gene encodes CDR1 LNHNV and CDR2 YYDKDF (reference sequence). The CDR3 has 18 amino acids. The ends lost 2 bases at V and 2 bases at J; junction bases unmatched: 9. CDR3: CATSRLPGGNPYNSPLHF. DNA for the CDR3: TGTGCCACCAGCAGACTCCCAGGGGGTAACCCCTATAATTCACCCCTCCACTTT.

This clonotype was counted between two and nine times. V gene TRBV20-1 combines with J gene TRBJ2-3; perhaps TRBD2 as D (5 bases). Between the trimmed V and J ends, which lost 7 bases and 0 bases, there was a span of 17 bases. This CDR3 comprises 15 residues. Germline V lookup: CDR1 DFQATT, CDR2 SNEGSKA (reference sequence). Written as DNA, the CDR3 is TGCAGTGTCGGTCTAGCATACTCTAGCACAGATACGCAGTATTTT. Its translation: CSVGLAYSSTDTQYF.

This clonotype was seen only a few times. The V gene is TRBV7-9, the J gene TRBJ2-7; the match to TRBD1 covers 10 bases. The CDR3 is made up of 15 amino acids. V lost 4 bases to trimming and J lost 5 bases; unmatched junction nucleotides: 8. Germline V lookup: CDR1 SEHNR, CDR2 FQNEAQ (reference sequence). CDR3 protein: CASSSRDRGSHEQYF. In nucleotides, the CDR3 is TGTGCCAGCAGCTCGCGGGACAGGGGATCCCACGAGCAGTACTTC.

In this sample, this clonotype turned up a few times. The rearrangement links TRBV20-1 to TRBJ2-7; 7 bases agree with TRBD2. CDR1 and CDR2 (germline): DFQATT, SNEGSKA (reference sequence). The CDR3 runs to 14 residues. Germline trimming cut 2 bases from V and 2 bases from J; bases unmatched to any gene: 6. The CDR3 DNA reads TGCAGTGCTAGAACGGGGGGTCCCCCCTACGAGCAGTACTTC. Residues: CSARTGGPPYEQYF.

This clonotype was detected many times. V usage is TRBV6-1 and J usage is TRBJ1-4; 10 nucleotides line up with TRBD1. V gave up 6 bases and J gave up 5 bases; unmatched junction bases: 6. CDR1 and CDR2 from the germline V gene are MNHNS and SASEGT. There are 15 residues in the CDR3. The chain's CDR3 is CASSYDRGQNEKLFF. The CDR3 bases are TGTGCCAGCAGCTACGACAGGGGGCAGAATGAAAAACTGTTTTTT.

The chain employs TRBV11-2 and TRBJ1-1; D gene ambiguous. Trimming cost V 5 bases and J 1 base, with 8 bases left between them. Germline loops: CDR1 SGHAT, CDR2 FQNNGV. The CDR3 consists of 13 residues. The CDR3 here is CASSPKQNTEAFF. CDR3 DNA: TGTGCCAGCAGCCCTAAACAGAACACTGAAGCTTTCTTT.